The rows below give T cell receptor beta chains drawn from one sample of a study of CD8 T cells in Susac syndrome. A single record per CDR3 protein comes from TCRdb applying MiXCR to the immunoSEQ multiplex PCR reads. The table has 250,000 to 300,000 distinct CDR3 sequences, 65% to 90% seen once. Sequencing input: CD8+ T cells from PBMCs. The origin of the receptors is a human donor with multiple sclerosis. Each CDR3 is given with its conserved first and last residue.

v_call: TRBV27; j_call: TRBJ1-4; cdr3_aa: CASSLLPADGDEKLFF
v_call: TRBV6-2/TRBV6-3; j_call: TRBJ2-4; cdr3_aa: CASSYPGQNIQYF
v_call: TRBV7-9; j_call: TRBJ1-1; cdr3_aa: CASSSSTVMNTEAFF
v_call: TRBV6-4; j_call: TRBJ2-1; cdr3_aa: CASSDSNNLDEQFF
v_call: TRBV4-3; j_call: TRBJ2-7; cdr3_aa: CASSQGAGGLYEQYF
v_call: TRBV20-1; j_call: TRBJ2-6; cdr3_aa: CSARGPLESGANVLTF
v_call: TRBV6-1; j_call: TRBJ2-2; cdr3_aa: CASGPSTLTYSANTGELFF
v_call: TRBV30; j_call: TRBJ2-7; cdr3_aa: CAWSVLGNNEQYF
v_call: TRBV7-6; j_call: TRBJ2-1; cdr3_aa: CASSSPGGRNEQFF
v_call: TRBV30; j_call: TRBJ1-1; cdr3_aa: CAWSVGRWSEAFF
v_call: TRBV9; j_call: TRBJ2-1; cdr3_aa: CASTLGPQGANNEQFF
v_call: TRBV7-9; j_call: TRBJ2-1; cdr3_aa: CASRPTSEQFF
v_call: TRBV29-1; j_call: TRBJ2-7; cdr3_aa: CSVAPKPGASYEQYF
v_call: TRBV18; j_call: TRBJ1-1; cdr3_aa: CASSPGDSIRTLNTEAFF
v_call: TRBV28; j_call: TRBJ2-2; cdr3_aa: CASSLPLPNTGELFF